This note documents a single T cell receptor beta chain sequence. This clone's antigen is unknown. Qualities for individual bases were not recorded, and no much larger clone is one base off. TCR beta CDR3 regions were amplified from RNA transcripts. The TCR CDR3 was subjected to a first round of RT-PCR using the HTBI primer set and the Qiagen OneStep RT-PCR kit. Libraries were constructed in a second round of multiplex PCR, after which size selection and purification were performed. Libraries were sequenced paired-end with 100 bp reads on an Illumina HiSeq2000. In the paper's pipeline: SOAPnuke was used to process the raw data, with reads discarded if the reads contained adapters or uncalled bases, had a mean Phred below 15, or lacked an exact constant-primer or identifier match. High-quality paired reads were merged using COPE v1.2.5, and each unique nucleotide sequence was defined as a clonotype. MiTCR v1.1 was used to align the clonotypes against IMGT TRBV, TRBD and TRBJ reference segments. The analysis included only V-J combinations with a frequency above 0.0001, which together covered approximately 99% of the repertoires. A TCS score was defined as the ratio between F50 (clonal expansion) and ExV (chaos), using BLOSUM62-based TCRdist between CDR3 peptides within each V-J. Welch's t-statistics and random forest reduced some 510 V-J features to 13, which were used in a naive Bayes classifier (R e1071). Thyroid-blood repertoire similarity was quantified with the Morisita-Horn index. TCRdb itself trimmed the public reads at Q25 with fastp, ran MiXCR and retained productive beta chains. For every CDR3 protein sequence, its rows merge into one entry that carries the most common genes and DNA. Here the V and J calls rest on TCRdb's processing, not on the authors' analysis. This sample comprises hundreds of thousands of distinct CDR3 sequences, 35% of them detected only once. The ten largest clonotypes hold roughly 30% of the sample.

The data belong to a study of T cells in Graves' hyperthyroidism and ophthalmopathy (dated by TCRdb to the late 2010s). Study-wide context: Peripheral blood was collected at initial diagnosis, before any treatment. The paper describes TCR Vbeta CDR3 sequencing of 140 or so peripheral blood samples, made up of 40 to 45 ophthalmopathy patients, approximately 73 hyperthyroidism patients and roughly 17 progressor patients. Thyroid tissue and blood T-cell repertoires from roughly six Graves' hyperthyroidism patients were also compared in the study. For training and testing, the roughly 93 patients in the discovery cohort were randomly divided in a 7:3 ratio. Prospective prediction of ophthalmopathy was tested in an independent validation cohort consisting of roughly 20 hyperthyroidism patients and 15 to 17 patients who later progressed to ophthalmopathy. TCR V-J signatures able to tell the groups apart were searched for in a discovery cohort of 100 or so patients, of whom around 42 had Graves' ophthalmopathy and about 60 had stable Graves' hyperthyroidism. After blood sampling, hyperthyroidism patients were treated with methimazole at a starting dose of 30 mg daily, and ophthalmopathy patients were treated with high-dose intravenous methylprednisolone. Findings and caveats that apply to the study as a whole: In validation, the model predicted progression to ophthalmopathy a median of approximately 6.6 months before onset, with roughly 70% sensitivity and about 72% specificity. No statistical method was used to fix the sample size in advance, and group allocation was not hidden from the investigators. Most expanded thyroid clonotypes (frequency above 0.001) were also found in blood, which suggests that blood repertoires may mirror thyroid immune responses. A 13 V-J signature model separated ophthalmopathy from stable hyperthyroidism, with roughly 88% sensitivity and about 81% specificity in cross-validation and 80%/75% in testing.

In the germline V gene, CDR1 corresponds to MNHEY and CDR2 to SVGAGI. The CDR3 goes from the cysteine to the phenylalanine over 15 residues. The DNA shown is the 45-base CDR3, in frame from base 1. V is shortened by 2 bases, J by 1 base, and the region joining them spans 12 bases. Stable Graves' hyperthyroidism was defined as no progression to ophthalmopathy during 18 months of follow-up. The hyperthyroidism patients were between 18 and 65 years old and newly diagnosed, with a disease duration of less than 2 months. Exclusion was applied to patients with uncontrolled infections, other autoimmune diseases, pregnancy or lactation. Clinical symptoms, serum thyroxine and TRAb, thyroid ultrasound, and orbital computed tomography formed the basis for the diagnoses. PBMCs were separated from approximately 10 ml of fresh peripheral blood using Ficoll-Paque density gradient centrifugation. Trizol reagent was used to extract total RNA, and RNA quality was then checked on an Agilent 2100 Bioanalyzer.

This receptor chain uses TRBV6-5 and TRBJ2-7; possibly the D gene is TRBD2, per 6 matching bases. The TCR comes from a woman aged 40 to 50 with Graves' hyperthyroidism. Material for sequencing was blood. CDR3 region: CASSYGGAGSYEQYF. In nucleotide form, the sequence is TGTGCCAGCAGTTACGGCGGGGCAGGGTCCTACGAGCAGTACTTC.